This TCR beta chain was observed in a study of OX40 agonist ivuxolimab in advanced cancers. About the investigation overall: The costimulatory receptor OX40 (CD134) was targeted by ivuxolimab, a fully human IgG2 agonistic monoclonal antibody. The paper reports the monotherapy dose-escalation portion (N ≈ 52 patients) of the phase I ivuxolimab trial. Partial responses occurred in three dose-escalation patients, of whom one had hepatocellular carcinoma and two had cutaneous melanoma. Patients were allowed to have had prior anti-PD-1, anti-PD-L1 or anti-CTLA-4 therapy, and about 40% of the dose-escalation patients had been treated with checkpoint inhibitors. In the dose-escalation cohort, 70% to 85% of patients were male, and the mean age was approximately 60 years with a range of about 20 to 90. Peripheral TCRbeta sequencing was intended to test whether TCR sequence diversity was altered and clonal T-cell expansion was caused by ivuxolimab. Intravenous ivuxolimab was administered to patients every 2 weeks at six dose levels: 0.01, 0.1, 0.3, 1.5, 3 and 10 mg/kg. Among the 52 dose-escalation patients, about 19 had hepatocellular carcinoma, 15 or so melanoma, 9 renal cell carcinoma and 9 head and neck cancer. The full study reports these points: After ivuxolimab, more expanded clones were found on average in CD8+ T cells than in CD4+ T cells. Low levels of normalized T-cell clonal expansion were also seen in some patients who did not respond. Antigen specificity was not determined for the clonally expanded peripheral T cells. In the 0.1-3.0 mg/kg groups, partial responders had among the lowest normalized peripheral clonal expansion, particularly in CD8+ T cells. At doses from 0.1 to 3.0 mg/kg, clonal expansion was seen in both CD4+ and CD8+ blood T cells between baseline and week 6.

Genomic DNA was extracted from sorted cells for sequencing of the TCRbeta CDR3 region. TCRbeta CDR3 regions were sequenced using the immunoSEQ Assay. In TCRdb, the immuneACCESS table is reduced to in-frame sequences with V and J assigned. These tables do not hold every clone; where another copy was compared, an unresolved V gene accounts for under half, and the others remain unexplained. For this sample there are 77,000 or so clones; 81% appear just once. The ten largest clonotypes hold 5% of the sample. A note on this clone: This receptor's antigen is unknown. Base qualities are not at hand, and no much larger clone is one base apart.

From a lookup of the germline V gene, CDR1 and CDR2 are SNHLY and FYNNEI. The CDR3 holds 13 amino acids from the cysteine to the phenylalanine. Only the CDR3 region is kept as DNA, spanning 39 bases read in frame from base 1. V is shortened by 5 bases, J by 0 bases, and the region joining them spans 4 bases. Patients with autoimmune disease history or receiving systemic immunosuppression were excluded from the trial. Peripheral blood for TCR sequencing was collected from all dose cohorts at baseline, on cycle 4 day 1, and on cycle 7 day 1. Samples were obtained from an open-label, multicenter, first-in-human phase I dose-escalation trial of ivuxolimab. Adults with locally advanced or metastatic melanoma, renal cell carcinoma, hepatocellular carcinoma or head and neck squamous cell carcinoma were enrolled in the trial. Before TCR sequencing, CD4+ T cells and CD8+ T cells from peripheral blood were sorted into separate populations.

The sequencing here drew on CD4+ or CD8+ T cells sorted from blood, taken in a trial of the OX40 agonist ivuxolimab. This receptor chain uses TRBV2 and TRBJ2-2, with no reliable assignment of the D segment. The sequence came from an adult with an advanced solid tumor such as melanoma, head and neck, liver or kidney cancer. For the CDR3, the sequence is CASSFANTGELFF. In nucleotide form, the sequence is TGTGCCAGCAGTTTCGCGAACACCGGGGAGCTGTTTTTT.